The 26 T cell receptor beta chains listed next were all sequenced from one sample in a study of T-cell reconstitution after alpha-beta-depleted transplantation in children. Unique molecular identifiers were incorporated into the prepared TCRbeta library. TCRdb reprocessed the PCR reads via MiXCR and lists one record per CDR3 protein. The data show roughly 100,000 distinct CDR3 sequences, 8% to 9% seen once. The sequencing here drew on PBMCs from the stem cell graft donor, taken from the stem cell graft. Receptors were obtained from a human donor who donated a stem cell graft to a child with congenital amegakaryocytic thrombocytopenia.

The V call is TRBV20-1, the J call TRBJ2-5; no reliable D call. The CDR3 runs to 16 residues. Germline CDR1 and CDR2: DFQATT and SNEGSKA (reference sequence). Trimming took 1 base from V and 5 from J, leaving 20 bases between them. CDR3 sequence reads: CSARVIGWHDDETQYF. CDR3 in DNA: TGCAGTGCTAGAGTTATAGGATGGCACGATGACGAGACCCAGTACTTC.

Ten or more counts support this clonotype. The CDR3 DNA follows: TGCAGCGTCTTCTCGGCAGGGGGTATTGACTATGGCTACACCTTC. Its translation is CSVFSAGGIDYGYTF. The chain joins TRBV29-1 to TRBJ1-2, with 7 positions matching TRBD1. This CDR3 contains 15 residues. The germline V gene encodes CDR1 SQVTM and CDR2 ANQGSEA. V gave up 6 bases and J gave up 3 bases; unmatched junction bases: 13.

At least ten counts were recorded for this clonotype. The J gene is TRBJ1-1, the V gene TRBV20-1, with D maybe TRBD1 (6 bases). There are 12 residues in the CDR3. The V gene lost 3 bases and the J gene lost 5 bases, with 10 bases spanning the gap. The germline CDR1 and CDR2 sequences are DFQATT and SNEGSKA (reference sequence). CDR3 in DNA: TGCAGTGCTAGCCACAGGGTAACTGAAGCTTTCTTT. It specifies CSASHRVTEAFF.

This clonotype has at least ten counts. This chain uses TRBV12-3 or TRBV12-4 with TRBJ2-7; a possible D gene is TRBD2 (7 bases). The ends were cut back, 5 bases at V and 2 bases at J, with 16 bases in the middle. The CDR3 loop spans 15 amino acids. The CDR3 DNA is TGTGCCAGCAGTCCCATCGGGGGGCCCACCTACGAGCAGTACTTC. As protein: CASSPIGGPTYEQYF.

At least ten counts were recorded for this clonotype. Here the CDR3 DNA reads TGCAGCGTTGAGAGGCAGGGGAATGGCTACACCTTC. Encoded protein: CSVERQGNGYTF. The chain joins TRBV29-1 to TRBJ1-2; tentative D call: TRBD1 (6 bases). Germline V gene sequence: CDR1 SQVTM, CDR2 ANQGSEA. The CDR3 covers 12 residues. V lost 3 bases, J lost 6 bases, and 11 bases lay in between.

At least ten counts were recorded for this clonotype. The chain combines TRBV28 with TRBJ1-1, with TRBD1 as a possible D gene (6 bases). V was trimmed by 1 base and J by 6 bases, leaving 15 bases between them. Germline CDR1 and CDR2: MDHEN and SYDVKM. The CDR3 length is 15 residues. In DNA form, the CDR3 reads TGTGCCAGCAGTTTATTTGCAGGGGTTTTTGCTGAAGCTTTCTTT. The encoded protein is CASSLFAGVFAEAFF.

This clonotype showed up just a few times. The rearrangement joins TRBV12-3 or TRBV12-4 to TRBJ2-7, with D possibly being TRBD2 (5 bases). The CDR3 totals 12 residues. The V end lost 5 bases, the J end lost 4 bases, and 9 bases lay between the germline ends. CDR3 in DNA: TGTGCCAGCAGTCTCGAGGGATACGAGCAGTACTTC. Translation: CASSLEGYEQYF.

Ten or more counts support this clonotype. This chain uses TRBV15 with TRBJ2-7; D unresolved. Germline V gives CDR1 LNHNV, CDR2 YYDKDF (reference sequence). This CDR3 has 15 residues. The V and J ends lost 1 base and 6 bases respectively, with 16 bases between them. CDR3 DNA: TGTGCCACCAGCAGAGGTAGCCCTACCTCCCTCGAGCAGTACTTC. It specifies CATSRGSPTSLEQYF.

About this clonotype: Compared with germline, one end of the junction differs, possibly owing to a read error. V is TRBV13 and J is TRBJ2-7, with 9 nucleotides matching TRBD2. This CDR3 contains 16 residues. The germline V gene has CDR1 PRHDT and CDR2 FYEKMQ (reference sequence). The CDR3 nucleotides read TGTGCCAGCAGCCCGGGGCCTAGCGGGATGTTTCACGAGCGGTACTTC. Translation: CASSPGPSGMFHERYF.

This clonotype was detected many times. V and J are TRBV5-1 and TRBJ2-7, with 13 bases lining up with TRBD2. There are 14 residues in the CDR3. With 4 bases clipped from V and 7 bases from J, the junction kept 5 bases outside the gene matches. CDR1 and CDR2 from the germline V gene are SGHRS and YFSETQ. CDR3 amino acids: CASSRGLAGEEQYF. The CDR3 DNA sequence: TGCGCCAGCAGCCGCGGACTAGCGGGAGAAGAGCAGTACTTC.

Ten or more counts support this clonotype. The chain joins TRBV12-3 or TRBV12-4 to TRBJ1-2, with D uncertain. V lost 5 bases and J 0 bases, leaving 4 bases between the germline ends. CDR3 length equals 12 residues. In DNA form, the CDR3 reads TGTGCCAGCAGTCCCTCTAACTATGGCTACACCTTC. Protein: CASSPSNYGYTF.

This clonotype was observed at least ten times. The chain uses TRBV7-2 and TRBJ2-1, with 7 bases identical to TRBD2. The V segment lost 5 bases and the J segment 6 bases; nucleotides outside the gene matches: 4. The germline CDR1 and CDR2 sequences are SGHTA and FQGNSA. This CDR3 comprises 13 residues. The DNA of the CDR3 is TGTGCCAGCAGCGTCACTAGCGTCAATGAGCAGTTCTTC. It is translated as CASSVTSVNEQFF.

This clonotype has ten or more counts. This rearrangement joins TRBV7-8 to TRBJ1-5; 7 nucleotides line up with TRBD1. Looked up from germline, CDR1 is SGHVS and CDR2 is FQNEAQ. The CDR3 totals 15 residues. With V trimmed by 2 bases and J by 4 bases, 5 bases remained unmatched. CDR3 DNA sequence: TGTGCCAGCAGCTTAAGGCCAGGGGGGAATCAGCCCCAGCATTTT. It specifies CASSLRPGGNQPQHF.

Ten or more counts support this clonotype. The chain has TRBV24-1 and TRBJ2-1; D remains unclear. Germline CDR1 is KGHDR and CDR2 is SFDVKD. The CDR3 length is 15 residues. V shed 9 bases and J shed 0 bases, with 14 bases lying between them. For the CDR3, the DNA is TGTGCCACCCGTGCCAAATCCAGCTCCTACAATGAGCAGTTCTTC. Translating gives CATRAKSSSYNEQFF.

There are many counts of this clonotype. The CDR3: CSAIGISTVRTDTQYF. CDR3 nucleotide sequence: TGCAGTGCTATTGGGATCTCGACAGTCCGCACAGATACGCAGTATTTT. The gene calls are TRBV20-1 and TRBJ2-3; maybe TRBD1 (5 bases). This CDR3 spans 16 amino acids. V was clipped by 4 bases and J by 1 base, with 18 bases between them. In germline, CDR1 is DFQATT, CDR2 SNEGSKA (reference sequence).

In this sample, this clonotype turned up many times. The V and J genes are TRBV28 and TRBJ1-5; tentative D call: TRBD1 (5 bases). The V end was cut by 4 bases, the J end by 1 base, with 14 bases between. The CDR3 extends over 16 amino acids. Per the germline V gene, CDR1 is MDHEN and CDR2 is SYDVKM. The CDR3 is CASSSTWGLSNQPQHF. CDR3 coding DNA: TGTGCCAGCAGTTCGACTTGGGGGTTAAGCAATCAGCCCCAGCATTTT. Supplemented by reference TRBV28 and TRBJ1-5, the full variable domain reads DVKVTQSSRYLVKRTGEKVFLECVQDMDHENMFWYRQDPGLGLRLIYFSYDVKMKEKGDIPEGYSVSREKKERFSLILESASTNQTSMYLCASSSTWGLSNQPQHFGDGTRLSIL.

As for this clonotype: A read error may be the cause here, since a much bigger clone is one base away. This sequence joins TRBV18 and TRBJ2-5; tentatively, D is TRBD1 or TRBD2 (5 bases each). Germline lookup yields CDR1 KGHSH and CDR2 LQKENI. The CDR3 is made up of 16 amino acids. DNA of the CDR3: TGTCCCAGCTCACGGGGACGGAGCCCATCCGAAGAGACCCAGTACTTC. Translating gives CPSSRGRSPSEETQYF.

This clonotype was counted ten times or more. This rearrangement joins TRBV12-3 or TRBV12-4 to TRBJ1-2; a weak D match, TRBD1 (6 bases). The CDR3 extends over 14 amino acids. Deletions cut 10 bases from V and 8 bases from J, with 23 bases between. CDR3 in DNA: TGTGCCACAGAGAGCCACCGGGACACTCGAGGCTACACCTTC. It translates to CATESHRDTRGYTF.

This clonotype was seen repeatedly, ten times or more. This chain links TRBV4-1 with TRBJ2-1; a possible D gene is TRBD1 (5 bases). V dropped 7 bases and J dropped 0 bases, with 7 bases sitting between them. The CDR3 spans 13 residues. CDR1 MGHRA and CDR2 YSYEKL come from the germline V gene. DNA of the CDR3: TGCGCCAGCAAAGACAGCTCCTACAATGAGCAGTTCTTC. Translating it yields CASKDSSYNEQFF.

This clonotype was counted between two and nine times. The chain joins TRBV6-1 to TRBJ1-1, with TRBD1 as a possible D gene (6 bases). Germline V lookup: CDR1 MNHNS, CDR2 SASEGT. V dropped 6 bases and J dropped 4 bases, with 18 bases sitting between them. The CDR3 is 15 amino acids. The CDR3 sequence: CASRDNRVTSTEAFF. CDR3 DNA sequence: TGTGCCAGCAGAGATAACAGGGTAACGAGCACTGAAGCTTTCTTT.

As for this clonotype: A much larger clone lies one base from this, so it may be a read error. The J gene is TRBJ1-1, the V gene TRBV10-3; the match to TRBD1 covers 9 bases. Germline loops: CDR1 ENHRY, CDR2 SYGVKD. The CDR3 extends over 15 amino acids. CDR3 DNA: TGTACCATCAGTGGCGGGACAGGGCCGAACACTGAAGCTTTCTTT. It is translated as CTISGGTGPNTEAFF.

This clonotype came up a few times. At one end, the junction sequence differs from germline, possibly due to a read error. J is TRBJ2-3 and V is TRBV5-1; TRBD1 is a possible D gene (5 bases). CDR3 length: 14 amino acids. In germline, CDR1 is SGHRS, CDR2 YFSETQ. CDR3 sequence (DNA): TGCGCCAGCAGCTTGCGCGGAGAGACAGATACGCAGTATTTC. The encoded protein is CASSLRGETDTQYF.

At least ten counts were recorded for this clonotype. This chain joins TRBV4-2 and TRBJ2-1; TRBD2 agrees at 9 bases. This CDR3 is built from 16 residues. Germline V lookup: CDR1 LGHNA, CDR2 YNFKEQ. Germline trimming cut 4 bases from V and 1 base from J; bases unmatched to any gene: 5. The CDR3 sequence is CASSLHTSGSYNEQFF. In nucleotides, the CDR3 is TGTGCCAGCAGCCTACACACTAGCGGGTCCTACAATGAGCAGTTCTTC.

This rearrangement joins TRBV7-2 to TRBJ1-2, with D perhaps matching TRBD1 (5 bases). The germline V gene encodes CDR1 SGHTA and CDR2 FQGNSA. The CDR3 has 15 residues. The V end lost 5 bases, the J end lost 2 bases, and 15 bases lay between the germline ends. CDR3 sequence reads: CASSKNWGPNYGYTF. The CDR3 DNA sequence: TGTGCCAGCAGCAAGAATTGGGGACCCAACTATGGCTACACCTTC.

In its sample, this clonotype was seen many times. The chain is built from TRBV29-1 and TRBJ2-1, with D possibly TRBD2 on 5 matching bases. V was shortened by 4 bases and J by 1 base, with 8 bases between the two germline ends. CDR3 size: 13 residues. Germline values: CDR1 SQVTM, CDR2 ANQGSEA. The CDR3 nucleotides are TGCAGCGTTGTGGCGGGTTCCTACAATGAGCAGTTCTTC. It specifies CSVVAGSYNEQFF.

This clonotype was counted ten times or more. The chain carries TRBV20-1 and TRBJ2-2; a weak D match, TRBD2 (6 bases). Trimming shortened V by 6 bases and J by 0 bases, and 11 bases separated the two germline ends. This CDR3 is 14 amino acids long. Germline CDR1 is DFQATT and CDR2 is SNEGSKA (reference sequence). This CDR3 reads CSATGTSNTGELFF. The CDR3 coding sequence is TGCAGTGCCACCGGGACTTCGAACACCGGGGAGCTGTTTTTT.